These T cell receptor beta chains were read from a single sample in a study of shared clonotypes between healthy human individuals. Only in-frame clones appear in the TCRdb table, and some are missing; sequencing was by immunoSEQ multiplex PCR. The table has 2 million to 2.5 million clones, 85% to 95% seen once; the top ten hold approximately 0.4%. The sample taken for sequencing was naive CD4+ T cells from PBMCs. Receptors were obtained from a man aged 18 to 35 in good health. Some clones in this sample may be carry-over from other donors' samples. Each CDR3 is given with its conserved first and last residue. Each record gives: CDR3 DNA, CDR3 protein, D gene, J gene, V gene, clone size. The D gene is left open where the match is weak. Part of the rows lack a size; the others show once, few, many or a class for expanded clones.

TGTGCCAGCAGCTCCGACACCGGGGAGCTGTTTTTT	CASSSDTGELFF	.	TRBJ2-2	TRBV7-6	few
TGTGCCAGCACTAGGGCGGGAGGGCCAGGGAATGAGCAGTTCTTC	CASTRAGGPGNEQFF	TRBD2	TRBJ2-1	TRBV25-1	.
TGTGCCAGCAGCCTACTCCAGGGGTACGAGCAGTACTTC	CASSLLQGYEQYF	.	TRBJ2-7	TRBV6-5	.
TGTGCCAGCATTGAGGCCCCTTCTAACTATGGCTACACCTTC	CASIEAPSNYGYTF	.	TRBJ1-2	TRBV28	.
TGCGCCAGCAGCTTGGATCGTAGCGGGCCCCCGGCGCTCTACGAGCAGTACTTC	CASSLDRSGPPALYEQYF	TRBD2	TRBJ2-7	TRBV5-1	.
TGTGCCAGCAGCCTAACAGGAGATCCACAGCCCCAGCATTTT	CASSLTGDPQPQHF	.	TRBJ1-5	TRBV5-5	.
TGTGCCAGCTCACCAGAGCTTAGAGGGGTATGGGAAAGCGGGAGCCGCTACAATGAGCAGTTCTTC	CASSPELRGVWESGSRYNEQFF	TRBD2	TRBJ2-1	TRBV18	.
TGTGCCAGCAGCTTCTTGGGGACAGTGAACACTGAAGCTTTCTTT	CASSFLGTVNTEAFF	TRBD1	TRBJ1-1	TRBV7-2	.
TGTGCCTGGAGAGAAACAGGGGGAACTGAAGCTTTCTTT	CAWRETGGTEAFF	TRBD1	TRBJ1-1	TRBV30	.
TGTGCCAGAAGCTTAACCGGGACAGGGGTTCTGGACACTGAAGCTTTCTTT	CARSLTGTGVLDTEAFF	TRBD1	TRBJ1-1	TRBV5-3	.
TGTGCCAGCAGCCAAGAGGGACTAGCGGGAGTGTACGAGCAGTACTTC	CASSQEGLAGVYEQYF	TRBD2	TRBJ2-7	TRBV4-2	.
TGTGCCAGCAGGGCGTACGGACAGGGAGGCGACACCATATATTTT	CASRAYGQGGDTIYF	TRBD1	TRBJ1-3	TRBV6-5	.
TGTGCCAGCAGATCCGGGACTAGCGGACAAACATTACCCTACGAGCAGTACTTC	CASRSGTSGQTLPYEQYF	TRBD2	TRBJ2-7	TRBV28	.
TGCGCCAGCAGCCAAGGGGCTAGCGGGGAGTTCCTAAATGAGCAGTTCTTC	CASSQGASGEFLNEQFF	TRBD2	TRBJ2-1	TRBV4-3	.
TGTGCCAGCAGGCTACAGGGGGCAGGTCCCGGGGAGCTGTTTTTT	CASRLQGAGPGELFF	TRBD1	TRBJ2-2	TRBV6-5	.
TGTGCCAGCAGTGCCCCCCCCGGCTACACCTTC	CASSAPPGYTF	.	TRBJ1-2	TRBV6-5	.
TGTGCCAGCAGCTTACCATCCATAGGACAGTTGACAACTAATGAAAAACTGTTTTTT	CASSLPSIGQLTTNEKLFF	.	TRBJ1-4	TRBV11-2	.
TGTGCCAGCAGCCGGGGGCGGGGGTACGAGCAGTACTTC	CASSRGRGYEQYF	.	TRBJ2-7	TRBV7-2	.
TGTGCCAGCAGCCGGGAGTACAGGGCTGCTGAAGCTTTCTTT	CASSREYRAAEAFF	.	TRBJ1-1	TRBV14	.
TGCAGTGCTAGCGGACGAGAACCCCAGTACTTC	CSASGREPQYF	.	TRBJ2-5	TRBV20-1	.
TGTGCCAGCAGTTTAATGTCCCCAGTGACCCAGTACTTC	CASSLMSPVTQYF	.	TRBJ2-5	TRBV28	.
TGTGCCTGGAGTCGAACTAGTGGAAACACAGATACGCAGTATTTT	CAWSRTSGNTDTQYF	.	TRBJ2-3	TRBV30	once
TGTGCCAGCAGCCCAAGGACGGGTAGCAATCAGCCCCAGCATTTT	CASSPRTGSNQPQHF	.	TRBJ1-5	TRBV7-6	.
TGTGCCACCAGCAGCGGGACCCAAGAGACCCAGTACTTC	CATSSGTQETQYF	.	TRBJ2-5	TRBV15	.
TGTGCCACCAGCAGGGGACAGGGGGCTTACGAGCAGTACTTC	CATSRGQGAYEQYF	TRBD1	TRBJ2-7	TRBV15	few
TGTGCCAGCAGCCCCATAGCGGGAGGGGTGTACAATGAGCAGTTCTTC	CASSPIAGGVYNEQFF	TRBD2	TRBJ2-1	TRBV9	.
TGCGCCAGCAGAACCGACAGTTTTCAGGAGACTGAAGCTTTCTTT	CASRTDSFQETEAFF	.	TRBJ1-1	TRBV5-1	.
TGCGCCAGCAGCCAAGCGCCAGCAGCCTACGAGCAGTACTTC	CASSQAPAAYEQYF	.	TRBJ2-7	TRBV4-1	.
TGCGCCAGCAGTCTGGTGGGATCCTACGAGCAGTACTTC	CASSLVGSYEQYF	.	TRBJ2-7	TRBV5-1	.
TGTGCCATCAGCTTTACTAGCGGGAACGAGCAGTACTTC	CAISFTSGNEQYF	TRBD2	TRBJ2-7	TRBV10-3	.
TGCAGCGTTGATGGGCTAGCGGGAACCCAAGAGACCCAGTACTTC	CSVDGLAGTQETQYF	TRBD2	TRBJ2-5	TRBV29-1	.
TGTGCCAGCAGCTCCCTGACAGCGTATGGCTACACCTTC	CASSSLTAYGYTF	.	TRBJ1-2	TRBV7-2	.
TGTGCCAGCAGCCCAGGACTAGCGGGAGGGTCCTACGAGCAGTACTTC	CASSPGLAGGSYEQYF	TRBD2	TRBJ2-7	TRBV5-4	.
TGTGCCAGCAGCGTCCGTTCCGGGACAGGCTCCAATGAGCAGTTCTTC	CASSVRSGTGSNEQFF	TRBD1	TRBJ2-1	TRBV7-2	.
TGTGCCAGCAGCTTGGGGACAGGGAACACTGAAGCTTTCTTT	CASSLGTGNTEAFF	TRBD1	TRBJ1-1	TRBV7-6	few
TGTGCCAGTAGTACCTCCGGGACTAGCGAGTCCTACACAGATACGCAGTATTTT	CASSTSGTSESYTDTQYF	TRBD2	TRBJ2-3	TRBV19	.
TGTGCCAGCAGCCGCCGGGACACCGGGGAGCTGTTTTTT	CASSRRDTGELFF	.	TRBJ2-2	TRBV7-8	few
TGCGCCAGCAGTCCAGCGGGAGACGGAAACATTCAGTACTTC	CASSPAGDGNIQYF	TRBD2	TRBJ2-4	TRBV10-1	.
TGCGCCAGCACCGAACAGGGATTCTATAATTCACCCCTCCACTTT	CASTEQGFYNSPLHF	.	TRBJ1-6	TRBV5-1	.
TGCGCCAGCAGCCAAGATCTGGGACTGGGCACCGGGGAGCTGTTTTTT	CASSQDLGLGTGELFF	.	TRBJ2-2	TRBV4-3	.
TGTGCCAGCAGTTTACTTGAGGGTGGCTACACCTTC	CASSLLEGGYTF	.	TRBJ1-2	TRBV28	.
TGTGCCACCCGGAGTAGGGCTGAGCAGTTCTTC	CATRSRAEQFF	.	TRBJ2-1	TRBV28	.
TGTGCCAGCAGAGACAGGGTCCTCACAGATACGCAGTATTTT	CASRDRVLTDTQYF	TRBD1	TRBJ2-3	TRBV2	.
TGCGCCAGCAGCTTGGAGTCGGGGGATACGCAGTATTTT	CASSLESGDTQYF	.	TRBJ2-3	TRBV5-1	.
TGTGCCAGCAGTGAACCAGGACTAGCGGGATCTGCAGATACGCAGTATTTT	CASSEPGLAGSADTQYF	TRBD2	TRBJ2-3	TRBV6-1	.
TGTGCCAGCAGCTCCCCTAAACAGGGGGCAGATACGCAGTATTTT	CASSSPKQGADTQYF	TRBD1	TRBJ2-3	TRBV5-6	.
TGCGCCAGCAGCTTGGATGTGGCAGATACGCAGTATTTT	CASSLDVADTQYF	.	TRBJ2-3	TRBV5-1	.
TGCAGCGCCGGGACAGGGCAATTCACAGATACGCAGTATTTT	CSAGTGQFTDTQYF	TRBD1	TRBJ2-3	TRBV29-1	.
TGTGCCAGCAGCTTTTTGGCCTCCTCCTACGAGCAGTACTTC	CASSFLASSYEQYF	.	TRBJ2-7	TRBV11-1	.
TGTGCCAGCAGCTTAGGCGACAGGAATGAGCAGTTCTTC	CASSLGDRNEQFF	.	TRBJ2-1	TRBV7-9	.
TGTGCCAGCAGCAAGACAGGGGGCGTTGGGGGTGGCTACACCTTC	CASSKTGGVGGGYTF	TRBD1	TRBJ1-2	TRBV7-2	.
TGTGCCAGCGGCCTCACGAGGAGTACCACAGATACGCAGTATTTT	CASGLTRSTTDTQYF	.	TRBJ2-3	TRBV2	.
TGTGCCAGCAGTAGACTAGCTCTTTCATATACGCAGTATTTT	CASSRLALSYTQYF	TRBD2	TRBJ2-3	TRBV27	.